These T cell receptor beta chains were read from a single sample in a study of blood T cell repertoires in COVID-19. Sequencing was performed with immunoSEQ multiplex PCR; in TCRdb, only in-frame clones are kept and a portion is missing. This table has 120,000 or so clones, approximately 83% appearing once. The sequencing input was peripheral blood. These receptors all stem from an elderly man with active or convalescent COVID-19. The CDR3 runs from the conserved cysteine through the conserved F or W. A D gene is named only where the DNA matches it firmly. Clone size, where shown, is once, few, many, or a class for clones that have expanded.

v_call	d_call	j_call	clone_size	cdr3_nt	cdr3_aa
TRBV6-1	.	TRBJ1-5	.	TGTGCCAGCAGTGAAGCATCGGTTCAGCCCCAGCATTTT	CASSEASVQPQHF
TRBV7-3	TRBD2	TRBJ2-2	.	TGTGCCAGCAGCTTATTGATACCTAGCGGGCGAGCGAACACCGGGGAGCTGTTTTTT	CASSLLIPSGRANTGELFF
TRBV5-6	TRBD1	TRBJ2-5	.	TGTGCCAGCAGCTTGTATCCAGGGGGCGGTTGGAAGGAGACCCAGTACTTC	CASSLYPGGGWKETQYF
TRBV6-5	.	TRBJ1-1	.	TGTGCCAGCAGCGGACAGTCGAACACTGAAGCTTTCTTT	CASSGQSNTEAFF
TRBV6-6	TRBD1	TRBJ1-2	.	TGTGCCAGCAGTAACTCGAGACAGGGAGGCGGCTACACCTTC	CASSNSRQGGGYTF
TRBV7-9	TRBD2	TRBJ2-3	.	TGTGCCAGCAGCTACAGCTTCAGCGGGACCTACACAGATACGCAGTATTTT	CASSYSFSGTYTDTQYF
TRBV28	TRBD1	TRBJ2-1	once	TGTGCCAGCAGGGGACAGGGTAGGAGAAATGAGCAGTTCTTC	CASRGQGRRNEQFF
TRBV3-1/TRBV3-2	.	TRBJ2-7	.	TGTGCCAGCAGCTCTCCCGGGACAGCGGGCAACGAGCAGTACTTC	CASSSPGTAGNEQYF
TRBV7-3	.	TRBJ2-3	.	TGTGCCAGCAGCCCCGACAGGAACACAGATACGCAGTATTTT	CASSPDRNTDTQYF
TRBV3-1/TRBV3-2	.	TRBJ2-1	few	.	CASSQDVGQGASSFF
TRBV11-1	TRBD1	TRBJ1-1	.	TGTGCCAGCAGCCTGGGACAGGGGGCGGGTAAGGCTTTCTTT	CASSLGQGAGKAFF
TRBV7-2	.	TRBJ1-2	.	TGTGCCAGCAGCTTGTGGGGGCGGAACTATGGCTACACCTTC	CASSLWGRNYGYTF
TRBV29-1	.	TRBJ2-3	.	TGCAGCGTTAGAGGCGCAACGACCACAGATACGCAGTATTTT	CSVRGATTTDTQYF
TRBV5-1	.	TRBJ1-1	.	TGCGCCAGCAGTGGTCCGGACTCTAGAGGGAACACTGAAGCTTTCTTT	CASSGPDSRGNTEAFF
TRBV27	TRBD1	TRBJ1-2	.	TGTGCCAGCAGGATGACAGGGGAAGCTGGCTACACCTTC	CASRMTGEAGYTF
TRBV7-2	.	TRBJ1-4	.	TGTGCCAGCAGCTTATGGGCCCGGTCAGAGGAAAAACTGTTTTTT	CASSLWARSEEKLFF
TRBV27	TRBD1	TRBJ1-6	once	TGTGCCAGCAGTGAACAGGGGTATTCACCCCTCCACTTT	CASSEQGYSPLHF